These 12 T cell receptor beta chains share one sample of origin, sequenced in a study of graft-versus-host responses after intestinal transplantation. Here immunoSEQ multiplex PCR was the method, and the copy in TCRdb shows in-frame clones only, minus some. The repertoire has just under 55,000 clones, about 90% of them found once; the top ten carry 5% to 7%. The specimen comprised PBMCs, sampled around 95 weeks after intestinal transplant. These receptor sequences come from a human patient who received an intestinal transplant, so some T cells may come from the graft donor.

DNA of the CDR3: TGTGCCAGCAGTGAAGGGGGCGGCTACACCTTC. Protein: CASSEGGGYTF. The V call is TRBV2, the J call TRBJ1-2; weak D call: TRBD1 (5 bases). The CDR3 contains 11 residues. V lost 1 base, J lost 8 bases, and 5 bases lay in between. Germline V gene lookup returns CDR1 SNHLY and CDR2 FYNNEI.

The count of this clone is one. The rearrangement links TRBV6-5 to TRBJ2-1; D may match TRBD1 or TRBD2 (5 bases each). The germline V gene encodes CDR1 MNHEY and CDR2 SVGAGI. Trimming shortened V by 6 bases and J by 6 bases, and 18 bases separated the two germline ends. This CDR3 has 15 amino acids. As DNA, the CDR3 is TGTGCCAGCAGCACTCGCCGGGACCAAGTCAATGAGCAGTTCTTC. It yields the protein CASSTRRDQVNEQFF.

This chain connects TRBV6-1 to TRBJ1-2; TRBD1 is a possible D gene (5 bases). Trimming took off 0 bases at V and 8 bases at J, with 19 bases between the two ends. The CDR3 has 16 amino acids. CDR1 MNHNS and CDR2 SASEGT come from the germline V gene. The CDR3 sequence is CASSEAPFSGYRGYTF. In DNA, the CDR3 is TGTGCCAGCAGTGAAGCACCGTTTTCAGGGTACCGCGGCTACACCTTC.

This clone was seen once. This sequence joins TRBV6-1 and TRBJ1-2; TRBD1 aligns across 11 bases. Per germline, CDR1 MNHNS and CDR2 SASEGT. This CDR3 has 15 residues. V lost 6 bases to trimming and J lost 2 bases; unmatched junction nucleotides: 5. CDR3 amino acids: CASRGGQGENYGYTF. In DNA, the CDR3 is TGTGCCAGCAGGGGGGGACAGGGGGAAAACTATGGCTACACCTTC.

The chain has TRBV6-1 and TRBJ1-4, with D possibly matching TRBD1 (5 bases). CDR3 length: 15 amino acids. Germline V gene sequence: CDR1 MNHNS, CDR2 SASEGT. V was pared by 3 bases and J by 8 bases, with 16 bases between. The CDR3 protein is CASSEVQVILEKLFF. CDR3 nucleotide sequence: TGTGCCAGCAGTGAGGTACAGGTAATATTGGAAAAACTGTTTTTT.

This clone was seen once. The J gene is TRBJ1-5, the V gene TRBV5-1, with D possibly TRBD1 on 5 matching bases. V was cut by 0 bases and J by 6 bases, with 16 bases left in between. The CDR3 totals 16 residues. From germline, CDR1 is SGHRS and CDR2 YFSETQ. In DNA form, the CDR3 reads TGCGCCAGCAGCTTGGAAGGTTTGGGGCTGGGTCAGCCCCAGCATTTT. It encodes CASSLEGLGLGQPQHF. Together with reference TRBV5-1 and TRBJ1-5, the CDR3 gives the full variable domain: KAGVTQTPRYLIKTRGQQVTLSCSPISGHRSVSWYQQTPGQGLQFLFEYFSETQRNKGNFPGRFSGRQFSNSRSEMNVSTLELGDSALYLCASSLEGLGLGQPQHFGDGTRLSIL.

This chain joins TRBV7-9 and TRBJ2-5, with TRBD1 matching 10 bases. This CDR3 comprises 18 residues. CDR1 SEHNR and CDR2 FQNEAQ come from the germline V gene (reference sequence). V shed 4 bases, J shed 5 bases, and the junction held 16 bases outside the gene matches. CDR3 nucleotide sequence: TGTGCCAGCAGCTCCCCCCCCGACAGGGGGCTTATGACGGAGACCCAGTACTTC. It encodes CASSSPPDRGLMTETQYF.

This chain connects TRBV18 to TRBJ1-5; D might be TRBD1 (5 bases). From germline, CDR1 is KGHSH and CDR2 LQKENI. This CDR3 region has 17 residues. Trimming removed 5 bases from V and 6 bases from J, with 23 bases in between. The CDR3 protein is CASSTGDRPLRFQPQHF. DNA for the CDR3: TGTGCCAGCTCAACAGGAGATCGACCTCTCCGTTTTCAGCCCCAGCATTTT.

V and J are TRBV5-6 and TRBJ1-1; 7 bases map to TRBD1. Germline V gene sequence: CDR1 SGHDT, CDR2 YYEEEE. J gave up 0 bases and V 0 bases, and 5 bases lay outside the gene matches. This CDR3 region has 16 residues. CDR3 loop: CASSLVGQPLNTEAFF. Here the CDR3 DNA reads TGTGCCAGCAGCTTGGTGGGACAGCCGTTGAACACTGAAGCTTTCTTT.

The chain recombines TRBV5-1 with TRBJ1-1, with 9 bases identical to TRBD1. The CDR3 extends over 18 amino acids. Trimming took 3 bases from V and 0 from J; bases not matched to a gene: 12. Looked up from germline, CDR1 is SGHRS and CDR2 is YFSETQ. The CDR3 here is CASSSFPGTGFMNTEAFF. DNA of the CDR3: TGCGCCAGCAGCTCTTTTCCCGGGACAGGGTTTATGAACACTGAAGCTTTCTTT.

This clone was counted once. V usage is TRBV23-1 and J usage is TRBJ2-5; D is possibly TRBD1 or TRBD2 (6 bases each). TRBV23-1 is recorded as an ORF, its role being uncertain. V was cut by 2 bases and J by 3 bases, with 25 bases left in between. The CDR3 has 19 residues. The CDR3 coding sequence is TGCGCCAGCAGTCAAACCCCGGGTCCTGACAGGAGGGGGAAAGAGACCCAGTACTTC. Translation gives CASSQTPGPDRRGKETQYF.

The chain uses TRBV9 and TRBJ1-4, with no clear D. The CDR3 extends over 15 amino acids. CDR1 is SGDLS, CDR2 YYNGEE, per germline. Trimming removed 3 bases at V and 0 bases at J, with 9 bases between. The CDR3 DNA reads TGTGCCAGCAGCGCCCAGGTGACAACTAATGAAAAACTGTTTTTT. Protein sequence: CASSAQVTTNEKLFF.